This T cell receptor (beta chain) derives from a study of T-cell memory formation after mild COVID-19. Each CDR3 protein gets one entry after TCRdb re-called the 5' RACE reads with MiXCR. Among about 290,000 distinct CDR3 sequences listed, less than 20% were seen once. The germline V gene has CDR1 SEHNR and CDR2 FQNEAQ (reference sequence). The V gene lost 3 bases and the J gene lost 2 bases, with 10 bases spanning the gap. The CDR3 length is 14 residues. This clonotype was seen ten or more times. The specimen was PBMCs or a T cell subset sorted from them (not recorded which). The J gene is TRBJ1-2, the V gene TRBV7-9, with D tentatively TRBD1 (5 bases). The source is a man younger than 35 who had mild COVID-19 (a few samples of this study predate the infection). Cell type and time point are not known. CDR3 in amino acids: CASSLGVQNYGYTF. The CDR3 bases are TGTGCCAGCAGCTTGGGGGTACAGAACTATGGCTACACCTTC.